The 18 T cell receptor beta chains in this list originate from one sample, sequenced in a study of T cells after yellow fever vaccination. TCRdb reprocessed the 5' RACE reads via MiXCR and lists one record per CDR3 protein. The repertoire has about 360,000 distinct CDR3 sequences, 6.2% of them found once; the top ten carry approximately 16%. The source material was PBMCs, sampled 5 days after the yellow fever booster vaccination. These receptors were obtained from a man aged 30 to 39 who received the YFV17D yellow fever vaccine.

The chain joins TRBV30 to TRBJ2-2; the match to TRBD2 covers 7 bases. The germline gives CDR1 GTSNPN, CDR2 SVGIG (reference sequence). CDR3 length: 15 amino acids. The trim removed 0 bases at V and 4 bases at J, leaving 5 bases unmatched. CDR3 coding DNA: TGTGCCTGGAGTGTAGAGGGAGGGAGCACCGGGGAGCTGTTTTTT. This encodes CAWSVEGGSTGELFF.

At least ten counts were recorded for this clonotype. The chain uses TRBV7-9 and TRBJ2-4, with D perhaps assigned TRBD1 or TRBD2 (6 bases each). The V end was cut by 1 base, the J end by 2 bases, with 15 bases between. Per germline, CDR1 SEHNR and CDR2 FQNEAQ (reference sequence). The CDR3 sequence is 17 residues long. CDR3 bases: TGTGCCAGCAGCTTAGTTGGGGGGCAAGGAACCAAAAACATTCAGTACTTC. Its protein product is CASSLVGGQGTKNIQYF.

This clonotype was seen a few times. The chain joins TRBV4-3 to TRBJ2-1, with D unresolved. The CDR3 is made up of 16 amino acids. Germline assignment: CDR1 LGHNA and CDR2 YSLEER. V was pared by 1 base and J by 3 bases, with 13 bases between. Here the CDR3 DNA reads TGCGCCAGCAGCCAAGCCTTGCCCCCATTCTACAATGAGCAGTTCTTC. Its translation: CASSQALPPFYNEQFF.

The J gene is TRBJ2-7, the V gene TRBV6-6; no reliable D call. Germline V gene sequence: CDR1 MNHNY, CDR2 SVGAGI (reference sequence). This CDR3 has 11 amino acids. The V gene lost 7 bases and the J gene lost 6 bases, with 10 bases spanning the gap. The chain's CDR3 is CASNPPGEQYF. In DNA form, the CDR3 reads TGTGCCAGCAACCCCCCTGGCGAGCAGTACTTC.

The chain is built from TRBV7-2 and TRBJ1-6; D may be TRBD1 (6 bases). Looked up from germline, CDR1 is SGHTA and CDR2 is FQGNSA. CDR3 size: 15 residues. The V and J ends lost 5 bases and 6 bases respectively, with 14 bases between them. CDR3 DNA sequence: TGTGCCAGCAGCCCGCTTGGGGGGGCTAATTCACCCCTCCACTTT. Its translation is CASSPLGGANSPLHF.

This clonotype showed up just a few times. The J gene is TRBJ2-5, the V gene TRBV6-4; D uncertain. Trimming took 1 base from V and 2 from J, leaving 8 bases between them. This CDR3 has 14 amino acids. Germline lookup yields CDR1 MRHNA and CDR2 SNTAGT. The CDR3 loop reads CASSDLPGQETQYF. DNA of the CDR3: TGTGCCAGCAGTGACTTGCCCGGGCAAGAGACCCAGTACTTC.

By share of the sample, this clonotype is medium-sized. This chain joins TRBV12-3 or TRBV12-4 and TRBJ2-7, with D uncertain. CDR3 size: 11 residues. The V gene lost 6 bases and the J gene lost 4 bases, with 7 bases spanning the gap. CDR3 sequence: CASSLGYEQYF. The CDR3 DNA reads TGTGCCAGCAGCCTAGGGTACGAGCAGTACTTC.

This chain links TRBV14 with TRBJ2-2; D is uncertain. Trimming stripped 1 base from V and 7 bases from J, with 7 bases between. This CDR3 region has 13 residues. From germline, CDR1 is SGHDN and CDR2 FVKESK. The CDR3 region is CASSQGGHGELFF. CDR3 DNA sequence: TGTGCCAGCAGCCAAGGGGGTCACGGGGAGCTGTTTTTT.

The chain has TRBV7-2 and TRBJ2-7; 7 nucleotides match TRBD1. The CDR3 loop spans 16 amino acids. V trimming: 8 bases; J trimming: 0 bases; junction bases outside the gene matches: 13. Germline lookup yields CDR1 SGHTA and CDR2 FQGNSA. CDR3 loop: CASAPPGTASSYEQYF. The CDR3 DNA follows: TGTGCCAGCGCCCCGCCGGGGACAGCGAGCTCCTACGAGCAGTACTTC.

In its sample, this clonotype was seen many times. The genes are TRBV9 and TRBJ2-2; the D gene is possibly TRBD2 (5 bases). The germline gives CDR1 SGDLS, CDR2 YYNGEE. The V end lost 3 bases, the J end lost 6 bases, and 18 bases lay between the germline ends. The CDR3 runs 16 residues. This CDR3 reads CASSGGLIDRAGELFF. The CDR3 nucleotides read TGTGCCAGCAGCGGAGGGCTAATTGATCGCGCCGGGGAGCTGTTTTTT.

This clonotype was recorded at least ten times. The chain links TRBV7-9 to TRBJ1-1; D unclear. V was clipped by 8 bases and J by 11 bases, with 6 bases between them. Germline CDR1 is SEHNR and CDR2 is FQNEAQ (reference sequence). The CDR3 totals 8 residues. This chain's CDR3 is CASSPAFF. For the CDR3, the DNA is TGTGCCAGCTCCCCTGCTTTCTTT.

This clonotype was counted a few times. The chain recombines TRBV6-1 with TRBJ2-6, with 8 bases that match TRBD1. With V trimmed by 4 bases and J by 2 bases, 7 bases remained unmatched. Germline CDR1 reads MNHNS; CDR2 reads SASEGT. The length of the CDR3 is 17 residues. CDR3 protein: CASSAGQVKTGANVLTF. The CDR3 nucleotides are TGTGCCAGCAGTGCGGGACAGGTGAAGACTGGGGCCAACGTCCTGACTTTC.

This clonotype showed up many times. The CDR3 DNA is TGTGCCAGCAGCCTTCTCCGATCTATCTCTGGAAACACCATATATTTT. Translation gives CASSLLRSISGNTIYF. The chain carries TRBV3-1 and TRBJ1-3; D unclear. Germline V gene sequence: CDR1 LGHDT, CDR2 YNNKEL (reference sequence). Deletions cut 4 bases from V and 0 bases from J, with 13 bases between. The CDR3 length is 16 residues.

The sample holds many counts of this clonotype. The chain combines TRBV29-1 with TRBJ2-5; 13 bases agree with TRBD2. The V and J ends lost 3 bases and 5 bases, in that order; junction bases with no gene match: 3. The CDR3 runs 14 residues. CDR1 SQVTM and CDR2 ANQGSEA come from the germline V gene. In DNA form, the CDR3 reads TGCAGCGTTGAGGGACTAGCGGGATGGGAGACCCAGTACTTC. It translates to CSVEGLAGWETQYF.

At least ten counts were recorded for this clonotype. The V and J genes are TRBV20-1 and TRBJ2-4; 8 bases are a match to TRBD2. In germline, CDR1 is DFQATT, CDR2 SNEGSKA (reference sequence). V trimming: 5 bases; J trimming: 6 bases; junction bases outside the gene matches: 9. This CDR3 contains 14 residues. CDR3 in amino acids: CSAQSGSARNIQYF. The CDR3 DNA reads TGCAGTGCTCAAAGCGGGAGCGCTAGAAACATTCAGTACTTC.

The chain links TRBV7-8 to TRBJ2-1, with D unresolved. Germline CDR1 and CDR2: SGHVS and FQNEAQ. The CDR3 contains 14 residues. V dropped 3 bases and J dropped 3 bases, with 9 bases sitting between them. Here the CDR3 DNA reads TGTGCCAGCAGCTTTAACTCCCGCTACAATGAGCAGTTCTTC. Translation gives CASSFNSRYNEQFF.

The CDR3 loop reads CAISEREGGADTQYF. The CDR3 coding sequence is TGTGCCATCAGTGAGCGCGAGGGAGGGGCCGATACGCAGTATTTT. This rearrangement joins TRBV10-3 to TRBJ2-3; the match to TRBD2 covers 7 bases. Losses at the gene ends were 2 bases for V and 6 bases for J; bases not matched to a gene: 8. The CDR3 is made up of 15 amino acids. Germline V CDR1 and CDR2: ENHRY, SYGVKD.

This clonotype was seen a few times. The genes are TRBV20-1 and TRBJ2-3; 8 bases agree with TRBD1. CDR3 length: 15 residues. The V gene's germline CDR1 is DFQATT and CDR2 SNEGSKA (reference sequence). V trimming: 4 bases; J trimming: 3 bases; junction bases outside the gene matches: 9. The CDR3 protein is CSAINPGGATDTQYF. In nucleotides, the CDR3 is TGCAGTGCTATTAACCCAGGGGGCGCGACAGATACGCAGTATTTT.